This TCR beta chain was captured by sequencing in a study of T cells in Graves' hyperthyroidism and ophthalmopathy. Whole-study results and caveats: Most thyroid clonotypes that were expanded above 0.001 also turned up in blood.

TCR beta CDR3 region amplification was performed from RNA transcripts. The HTBI primer set drove a first-round RT-PCR of the TCR CDR3. Each CDR3 protein gets one entry after TCRdb re-called the multiplex PCR reads with MiXCR. This sample carries roughly 660,000 distinct CDR3 sequences, about 18% of them seen once, and the ten largest clones take less than 20%. CDR3 size: 15 residues. Germline-derived CDR1 and CDR2 are SNHLY and FYNNEI. Unmatched junction bases numbered 13, after V lost 5 bases and J lost 8 bases. This clonotype was seen at least ten times. Its antigen is still unknown. The sequenced material came from blood. This chain joins TRBV2 and TRBJ1-1, with 8 bases matching TRBD1. This TCR came from a man aged 50 or older with Graves' hyperthyroidism. The CDR3 bases are TGTGCCAGCAGTATATCCGGGACAGGCCTTCGGGAAGCTTTCTTT. This encodes CASSISGTGLREAFF.